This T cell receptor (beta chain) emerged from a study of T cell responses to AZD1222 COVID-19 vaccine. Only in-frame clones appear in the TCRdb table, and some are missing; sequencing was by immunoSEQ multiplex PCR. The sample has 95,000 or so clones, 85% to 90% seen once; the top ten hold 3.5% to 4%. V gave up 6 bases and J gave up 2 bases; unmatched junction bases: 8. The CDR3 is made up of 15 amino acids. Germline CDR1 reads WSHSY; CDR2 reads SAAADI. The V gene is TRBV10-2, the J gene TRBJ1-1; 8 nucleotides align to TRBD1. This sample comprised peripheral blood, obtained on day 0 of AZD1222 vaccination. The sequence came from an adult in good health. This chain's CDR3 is CASRNLGQVNTEAFF. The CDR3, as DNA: TGCGCCAGCAGAAACCTGGGACAGGTAAACACTGAAGCTTTCTTT.